These 32 T cell receptor beta chains originate from one sample sequenced in a study of patients and donors after allogeneic stem cell transplantation (TCRdb year 2020). Libraries were constructed by RT-PCR. The data were produced on a NextSeq 550. TCRdb reanalyzed the raw reads on its own, using fastp at Q25 for trimming and MiXCR for clone calling, and kept in-frame beta chains. A single entry per CDR3 protein holds the most common genes and DNA from its merged rows. In this sample the table shows hundreds of thousands of distinct CDR3 sequences, roughly 16% of which occur a single time. The ten largest make up roughly 7% of the sample. The sequenced sample consisted of blood, either unsorted or a sorted T cell fraction (not recorded which). Receptors originate from a human donor who was either an allogeneic HSCT recipient or a stem cell or donor lymphocyte infusion donor (not recorded which). It is not recorded whose cells these are; they may come from a transplant donor.

This clonotype came up a few times. V is TRBV20-1 and J is TRBJ2-7; D may be TRBD2 (6 bases). CDR1 and CDR2 (germline): DFQATT, SNEGSKA (reference sequence). The length of the CDR3 is 13 residues. V was clipped by 1 base and J by 2 bases, with 9 bases between them. The CDR3 here is CSARGAGTYEQYF. The CDR3, as DNA: TGCAGTGCTAGAGGGGCGGGAACCTACGAGCAGTACTTC.

CDR3 sequence (DNA): TGTGCCATCAGTGCCCAGTTAGGACAGGGGATTGGCTACACCTTC. Residues: CAISAQLGQGIGYTF. The J gene is TRBJ1-2, the V gene TRBV10-3; 9 bases map to TRBD1. The J segment lost 7 bases and the V segment lost 4 bases, leaving 10 bases of the junction unmatched. This CDR3 has 15 amino acids. Germline assignment: CDR1 ENHRY and CDR2 SYGVKD.

There are a few counts of this clonotype. V is TRBV20-1 and J is TRBJ1-1; a possible D gene is TRBD1 (6 bases). The length of the CDR3 is 12 residues. Germline values: CDR1 DFQATT, CDR2 SNEGSKA (reference sequence). Trimming left V 5 bases short and J 6 bases short, with 13 bases between. The CDR3 sequence: CSADPRGAEAFF. Written as DNA, the CDR3 is TGCAGTGCTGATCCGAGGGGGGCTGAAGCTTTCTTT.

The gene calls are TRBV12-3 or TRBV12-4 and TRBJ1-3, with 7 bases lining up with TRBD1. The CDR3 runs to 16 residues. V shed 6 bases and J 0 bases; nucleotides not matched to a gene: 8. The CDR3 region has the DNA TGTGCCAGCAGCCAAGGACAGGCCCACTCTGGAAACACCATATATTTT. It codes for CASSQGQAHSGNTIYF.

This clonotype was seen a few times. The V call is TRBV5-1, the J call TRBJ2-7, with 7 bases fitting TRBD1. The V segment lost 0 bases and the J segment 2 bases; nucleotides outside the gene matches: 5. The CDR3 consists of 15 residues. Germline CDR1 is SGHRS and CDR2 is YFSETQ. CDR3 sequence (DNA): TGCGCCAGCAGCTTGGAGGCCAGGGGGACCTACGAGCAGTACTTC. Its protein is CASSLEARGTYEQYF.

This clonotype was seen only a few times. The J gene is TRBJ2-2, the V gene TRBV9, with 7 positions matching TRBD2. The V and J ends lost 6 bases and 6 bases, in that order; junction bases with no gene match: 8. The germline gives CDR1 SGDLS, CDR2 YYNGEE. The CDR3 is made up of 14 amino acids. The CDR3 loop reads CASTSLAVAGELFF. The CDR3 DNA follows: TGTGCCAGCACTAGTCTAGCGGTTGCCGGGGAGCTGTTTTTT. Full variable domain (missing parts from reference TRBV9 and TRBJ2-2): DSGVTQTPKHLITATGQRVTLRCSPRSGDLSVYWYQQSLDQGLQFLIQYYNGEERAKGNILERFSAQQFPDLHSELNLSSLELGDSALYFCASTSLAVAGELFFGEGSRLTVL.

The chain employs TRBV5-5 and TRBJ1-5, with 7 bases identical to TRBD1. Germline CDR1 is SGHKS and CDR2 is YYEKEE (reference sequence). Trimming took 4 bases from V and 2 from J; bases not matched to a gene: 12. CDR3 length equals 17 residues. The CDR3 DNA reads TGTGCCAGCAGCCCGCGACGGGGAGGGGGCGGCAATCAGCCCCAGCATTTT. Translation gives CASSPRRGGGGNQPQHF.

The sample holds a few counts of this clonotype. CDR3 DNA: TGTGCCAGCAGCTTGGCGGCAGGCTTCAACTACGAGCAGTACTTC. It codes for CASSLAAGFNYEQYF. The rearrangement joins TRBV5-6 to TRBJ2-7; D remains ambiguous. Germline loops: CDR1 SGHDT, CDR2 YYEEEE. The CDR3 is 15 residues long. Trimming pared 0 bases from V and 3 bases from J, leaving 13 bases between.

The V call is TRBV2, the J call TRBJ2-1; 7 nucleotides line up with TRBD2. Losses at the gene ends were 7 bases for V and 0 bases for J; bases not matched to a gene: 6. This CDR3 has 15 amino acids. Germline V gives CDR1 SNHLY, CDR2 FYNNEI. For the CDR3, the DNA is TGTGCCAGCATCGAAGAGCGGGGCTCCTACAATGAGCAGTTCTTC. This codes for CASIEERGSYNEQFF.

The chain couples TRBV20-1 to TRBJ1-2; no firm D call. Germline CDR1 and CDR2: DFQATT and SNEGSKA (reference sequence). Trimming took off 5 bases at V and 1 base at J, with 14 bases between the two ends. This CDR3 spans 14 amino acids. As DNA, the CDR3 is TGCAGTGCTCGGGATCCGGTCTATAACTATGGCTACACCTTC. This encodes CSARDPVYNYGYTF.

The chain combines TRBV12-3 or TRBV12-4 with TRBJ2-1, with a possible D match to TRBD2 (5 bases). Deletions cut 3 bases from V and 9 bases from J, with 15 bases between. The CDR3 has 14 residues. This CDR3 is CASSLGSGKVEQFF. The CDR3 DNA reads TGTGCCAGCAGTTTGGGCAGCGGAAAGGTTGAGCAGTTCTTC.

This clonotype was observed a handful of times. V gene TRBV5-5 combines with J gene TRBJ1-5; unclear D gene. Germline V gene data show CDR1 as SGHKS and CDR2 as YYEKEE (reference sequence). With 0 bases removed from V and 7 bases from J, the gap between germline ends came to 17 bases. This CDR3 contains 16 residues. CDR3 DNA sequence: TGTGCCAGCAGCTTGGCGACCTCCCACGTTTCCCAGCCCCAGCATTTT. Protein: CASSLATSHVSQPQHF.

This clonotype was detected only a few times. CDR3 region: CAISERVLQLHTDTQYF. The CDR3 DNA reads TGTGCCATCAGTGAGAGAGTTCTACAGCTACACACAGATACGCAGTATTTT. The chain carries TRBV10-3 and TRBJ2-3; unclear D gene. V shed 2 bases and J shed 2 bases, with 17 bases lying between them. The CDR3 length is 17 residues. CDR1 is ENHRY, CDR2 SYGVKD, per germline.

The chain is built from TRBV3-1 and TRBJ2-3, with 7 bases lining up with TRBD1. Germline trimming cut 1 base from V and 3 bases from J; bases unmatched to any gene: 10. The CDR3 is 17 amino acids. Germline V CDR1 and CDR2: LGHDT, YNNKEL (reference sequence). The CDR3 region has the DNA TGTGCCAGCAGCCAAGCCGCCCACAGGGGTGGGACAGATACGCAGTATTTT. Translation gives CASSQAAHRGGTDTQYF.

This clonotype was observed many times. This rearrangement joins TRBV6-2 or TRBV6-3 to TRBJ2-2; D ambiguous. The ends were cut back, 0 bases at V and 9 bases at J, with 8 bases in the middle. This CDR3 has 13 residues. Germline CDR1 and CDR2: MNHEY and SVGEGT. The CDR3 DNA reads as TGTGCCAGCAGTTACTCGACGCGGCGGGAGCTGTTTTTT. It is translated as CASSYSTRRELFF.

This clonotype was observed a few times. The V gene is TRBV30, the J gene TRBJ1-5, with 7 bases that match TRBD1. V lost 2 bases and J lost 4; bases outside the gene matches: 5. Looked up from germline, CDR1 is GTSNPN and CDR2 is SVGIG (reference sequence). The CDR3 consists of 14 residues. The CDR3 DNA reads TGTGCCTGGAGTCGGGACAGAACAAATCAGCCCCAGCATTTT. Translated: CAWSRDRTNQPQHF.

Here the CDR3 reads CASSRAQSSYEQYF. The CDR3 DNA sequence: TGTGCCAGCTCACGAGCGCAAAGCTCCTACGAGCAGTACTTC. This chain joins TRBV18 and TRBJ2-7, with D uncertain. Deletions cut 4 bases from V and 0 bases from J, with 10 bases between. The CDR3 extends over 14 amino acids. Germline V gene lookup returns CDR1 KGHSH and CDR2 LQKENI.

In DNA, the CDR3 is TGTGCCAGCAGCGCAGACAGCTCTGGGGCCAACGTCCTGACTTTC. Encoded protein: CASSADSSGANVLTF. This rearrangement joins TRBV9 to TRBJ2-6; tentative D call: TRBD1 (5 bases). The germline CDR1 and CDR2 sequences are SGDLS and YYNGEE. V was pared by 3 bases and J by 0 bases, with 7 bases between. This CDR3 contains 15 residues.

This chain connects TRBV4-1 to TRBJ1-5; the D is unclear. CDR1 MGHRA and CDR2 YSYEKL come from the germline V gene. The CDR3 totals 13 residues. Deletions cut 5 bases from V and 5 bases from J, with 10 bases between. CDR3 nucleotides: TGCGCCAGCAGCGGTCAGCCCTATCAGCCCCAGCATTTT. Amino acids: CASSGQPYQPQHF.

The V and J genes are TRBV20-1 and TRBJ2-7; possibly TRBD2 for D (6 bases). Germline assignment: CDR1 DFQATT and CDR2 SNEGSKA (reference sequence). V shed 6 bases and J shed 6 bases, with 12 bases lying between them. CDR3 length equals 11 residues. The CDR3 region is CSAEGRGEQYF. As DNA, the CDR3 is TGCAGTGCGGAGGGGAGAGGCGAGCAGTACTTC.

This chain connects TRBV30 to TRBJ1-1; tentatively, D is TRBD1 (5 bases). Germline CDR1 and CDR2: GTSNPN and SVGIG (reference sequence). This CDR3 spans 11 amino acids. With 5 bases removed from V and 8 bases from J, the gap between germline ends came to 12 bases. The CDR3 reads CAWRQRAEAFF. For the CDR3, the DNA is TGTGCCTGGCGACAGCGAGCGGAAGCTTTCTTT.

The J gene is TRBJ2-1, the V gene TRBV7-9; 7 bases line up with TRBD1. V gave up 5 bases and J gave up 10 bases; unmatched junction bases: 5. Germline V gives CDR1 SEHNR, CDR2 FQNEAQ (reference sequence). The CDR3 extends over 12 amino acids. DNA of the CDR3: TGTGCCAGCAGCATCGGCAGGGGGGAGCAGTTCTTC. Encoded protein: CASSIGRGEQFF.

This clonotype was observed a handful of times. The rearrangement links TRBV12-3 or TRBV12-4 to TRBJ2-2, with D possibly TRBD2 on 5 matching bases. This CDR3 contains 13 residues. The germline V and J ends were trimmed by 3 bases and 6 bases, with 8 bases remaining between them. CDR3 sequence (DNA): TGTGCCAGCAGTTTGTTCGGGGCCGGGGAGCTGTTTTTT. As protein: CASSLFGAGELFF.

J is TRBJ2-7 and V is TRBV7-3, with TRBD2 matching over 9 bases. Trimming at V came to 5 bases and at J to 3 bases, leaving 8 bases not matched to a gene. The CDR3 has 15 residues. The germline V gene encodes CDR1 SGHTA and CDR2 FQGTGA. The CDR3 sequence: CASSPLAGAVYEQYF. The DNA for the CDR3 is TGTGCCAGCAGCCCACTAGCGGGCGCCGTCTACGAGCAGTACTTC.

The rearrangement uses TRBV19 and TRBJ2-7, with TRBD1 as a possible D gene (5 bases). This CDR3 region has 15 residues. Trimming removed 5 bases at V and 2 bases at J, with 16 bases between. CDR1 and CDR2 from the germline V gene are LNHDA and SQIVND (reference sequence). The CDR3 DNA reads TGTGCCAGTAGTTTCGCCCAGGGCGAAACCTACGAGCAGTACTTC. This gives the protein CASSFAQGETYEQYF.

This chain connects TRBV20-1 to TRBJ2-7; D call uncertain. V was cut by 1 base and J by 3 bases, with 10 bases left in between. The germline V gene encodes CDR1 DFQATT and CDR2 SNEGSKA (reference sequence). CDR3 length: 13 amino acids. CDR3 DNA sequence: TGCAGTGCTAGAGTGGTAGTTAACTACGAGCAGTACTTC. Protein product: CSARVVVNYEQYF.

The sample holds a few counts of this clonotype. The genes are TRBV29-1 and TRBJ2-7; D is uncertain. The germline gives CDR1 SQVTM, CDR2 ANQGSEA. Trimming stripped 6 bases from V and 4 bases from J, with 10 bases between. The CDR3 runs to 11 residues. CDR3 amino acids: CSVQTEYEQYF. CDR3 DNA sequence: TGCAGCGTCCAAACAGAGTACGAGCAGTACTTC.

The rearrangement uses TRBV7-9 and TRBJ1-4, with D possibly TRBD1 on 5 matching bases. In germline, CDR1 is SEHNR, CDR2 FQNEAQ (reference sequence). V was pared by 6 bases and J by 8 bases, with 13 bases between. The CDR3 runs to 13 residues. DNA for the CDR3: TGTGCCAGCAGTCGGGCAGGGAGCGAAAAACTGTTTTTT. This translates into CASSRAGSEKLFF.

This clonotype appeared a few times. This chain uses TRBV30 with TRBJ2-3, with TRBD2 identical over 8 bases. Germline CDR1 is GTSNPN and CDR2 is SVGIG (reference sequence). There are 15 residues in the CDR3. The junction had 12 bases not matched to a gene; V was cut back by 4 bases and J by 6 bases. CDR3 region: CAWIPRGGVRDTQYF. CDR3 bases: TGTGCCTGGATCCCCCGGGGGGGCGTCCGTGATACGCAGTATTTT.

This clonotype was recorded at least ten times. This chain joins TRBV6-5 and TRBJ2-3; D gene ambiguous. The germline V gene encodes CDR1 MNHEY and CDR2 SVGAGI. This CDR3 region has 11 residues. Trimming took off 6 bases at V and 6 bases at J, with 7 bases between the two ends. The CDR3 nucleotides read TGTGCCAGCAGCCGTGGGGATACGCAGTATTTT. Its protein is CASSRGDTQYF.

The chain carries TRBV24-1 and TRBJ2-5, with 13 bases identical to TRBD2. The CDR3 is 18 amino acids. J gave up 5 bases and V 4 bases, and 12 bases lay outside the gene matches. CDR1 KGHDR and CDR2 SFDVKD come from the germline V gene. The CDR3 DNA sequence: TGTGCCACCAGTGACCCTGTCCCGGGACTAGCGGGACTGGAGACCCAGTACTTC. This codes for CATSDPVPGLAGLETQYF.

At least ten counts were recorded for this clonotype. V and J are TRBV12-3 or TRBV12-4 and TRBJ1-2; tentative D call: TRBD1 (5 bases). The CDR3 extends over 13 amino acids. V dropped 5 bases and J dropped 6 bases, with 13 bases sitting between them. The CDR3: CASSPGTIDGYTF. In DNA, the CDR3 is TGTGCCAGCAGTCCAGGGACCATCGATGGCTACACCTTC.